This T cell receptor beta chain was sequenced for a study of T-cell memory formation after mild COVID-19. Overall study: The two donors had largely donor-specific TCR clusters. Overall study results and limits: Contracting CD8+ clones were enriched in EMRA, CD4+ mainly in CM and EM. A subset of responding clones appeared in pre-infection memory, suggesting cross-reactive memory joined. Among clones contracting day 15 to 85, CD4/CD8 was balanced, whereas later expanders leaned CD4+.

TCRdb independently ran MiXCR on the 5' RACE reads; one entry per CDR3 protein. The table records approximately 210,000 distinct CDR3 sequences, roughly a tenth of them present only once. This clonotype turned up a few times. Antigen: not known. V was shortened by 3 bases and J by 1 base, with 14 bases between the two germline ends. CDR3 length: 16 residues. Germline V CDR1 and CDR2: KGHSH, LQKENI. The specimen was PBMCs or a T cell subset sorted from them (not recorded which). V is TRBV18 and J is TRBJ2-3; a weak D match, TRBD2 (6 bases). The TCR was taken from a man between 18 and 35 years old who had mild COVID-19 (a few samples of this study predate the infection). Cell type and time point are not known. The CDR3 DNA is TGTGCCAGCTCACCCCTGGGAGGTGGCGGCACAGATACGCAGTATTTT. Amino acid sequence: CASSPLGGGGTDTQYF.